This TCR beta chain was sequenced during a study of OX40 agonist ivuxolimab in advanced cancers. Looking at the study overall: Ivuxolimab, which targeted the costimulatory receptor OX40 (CD134), was an agonistic, fully human IgG2 monoclonal antibody. Intravenous ivuxolimab was administered to patients every 2 weeks at six dose levels: 0.01, 0.1, 0.3, 1.5, 3 and 10 mg/kg. Of the approximately 53 patients in dose escalation, 19 had hepatocellular carcinoma, around 15 had melanoma, 9 had renal cell carcinoma and 9 had head and neck cancer. In the dose-escalation cohort, around four fifths of patients were male, and the mean age was approximately 55 years, with a range of 23 to 79. Prior anti-PD-1, anti-PD-L1 or anti-CTLA-4 therapy was permitted, and checkpoint inhibitors had been received by more than 35% of dose-escalation patients. Partial responses occurred in three dose-escalation patients: two with cutaneous melanoma and one with hepatocellular carcinoma. The point of sequencing TCRbeta in the periphery was to test whether ivuxolimab changed TCR sequence diversity and drove clonal T-cell expansion. The paper describes the monotherapy dose-escalation part (N of about 55 patients) of the phase I trial of ivuxolimab. Here is what the overall study found, with its caveats: At doses of 0.1 to 3.0 mg/kg, clonal expansion of both CD4+ and CD8+ blood T cells was observed from baseline to week 6. The antigen specificity of the clonally expanded peripheral T cells was not determined. In the 0.1-3.0 mg/kg groups, partial responders were among the patients with the lowest normalized peripheral clonal expansion, particularly in CD8+ T cells. After ivuxolimab, more expanded clones were found on average in CD8+ T cells than in CD4+ T cells. Low levels of normalized T-cell clonal expansion were also seen in some patients who did not respond.

The trial excluded patients who had a history of autoimmune disease or who were on systemic immunosuppression. Peripheral blood for TCR sequencing was collected from all dose cohorts at baseline, on cycle 4 day 1, and on cycle 7 day 1. Samples came from an open-label, multicenter, first-in-human phase I dose-escalation trial of ivuxolimab. Adults with locally advanced or metastatic melanoma, renal cell, hepatocellular, or head and neck squamous cell carcinoma were enrolled in the trial. Before TCR sequencing, CD4+ T cells and CD8+ T cells from peripheral blood were sorted into separate populations. Trimmed from V: 5 bases; trimmed from J: 2 bases; junction bases lacking a gene match: 5. CDR1 and CDR2 were assigned from the germline V gene (reference sequence) as LNHDA and SQIVND. Taken from cysteine to phenylalanine, the CDR3 has 14 residues. CDR3 DNA is the only sequence kept; it has 42 bases, read in frame from the first base.

Notes on this clone: Its antigen target is currently unknown. The record has no base qualities; no much larger clone is one base away.

To sequence the TCRbeta CDR3 region, genomic DNA was isolated from the sorted cells. The immunoSEQ Assay was used to sequence the TCRbeta CDR3 regions. The immuneACCESS repertoire file appears here via TCRdb, limited to in-frame rearrangements. These files lack a portion of the clones; in checked studies, under half of the deficit traces to unresolved V genes, and the cause of the others is not known. The sample yields about 45,000 clones; 91% were counted once. The ten largest clones represent about 30% of the sample. The sequencing used CD4+ or CD8+ T cells sorted from blood, collected in a trial of the OX40 agonist ivuxolimab. The sequence came from an adult with an advanced solid tumor such as melanoma, head and neck, liver or kidney cancer. The V gene is TRBV19 and the J gene is TRBJ2-7, and 8 junctional nucleotides match TRBD1. The CDR3 protein is CASSFGTGPYEQYF. The DNA reads as follows: TGTGCCAGTAGTTTCGGGACAGGTCCCTACGAGCAGTACTTC.